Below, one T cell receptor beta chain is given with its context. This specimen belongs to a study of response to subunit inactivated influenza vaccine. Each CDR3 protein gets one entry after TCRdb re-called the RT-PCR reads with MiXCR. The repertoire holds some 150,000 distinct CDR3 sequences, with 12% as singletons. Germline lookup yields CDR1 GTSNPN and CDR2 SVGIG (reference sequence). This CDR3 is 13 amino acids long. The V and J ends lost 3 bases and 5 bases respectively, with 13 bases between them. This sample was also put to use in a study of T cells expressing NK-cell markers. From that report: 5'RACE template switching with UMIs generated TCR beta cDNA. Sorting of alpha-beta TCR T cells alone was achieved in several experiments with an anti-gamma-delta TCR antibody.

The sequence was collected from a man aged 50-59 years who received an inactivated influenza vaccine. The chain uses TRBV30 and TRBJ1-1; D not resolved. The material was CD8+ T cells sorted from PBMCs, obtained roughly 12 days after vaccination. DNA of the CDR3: TGTGCCTGGAGCGCTTTATACGGGACTGAAGCTTTCTTT. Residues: CAWSALYGTEAFF.